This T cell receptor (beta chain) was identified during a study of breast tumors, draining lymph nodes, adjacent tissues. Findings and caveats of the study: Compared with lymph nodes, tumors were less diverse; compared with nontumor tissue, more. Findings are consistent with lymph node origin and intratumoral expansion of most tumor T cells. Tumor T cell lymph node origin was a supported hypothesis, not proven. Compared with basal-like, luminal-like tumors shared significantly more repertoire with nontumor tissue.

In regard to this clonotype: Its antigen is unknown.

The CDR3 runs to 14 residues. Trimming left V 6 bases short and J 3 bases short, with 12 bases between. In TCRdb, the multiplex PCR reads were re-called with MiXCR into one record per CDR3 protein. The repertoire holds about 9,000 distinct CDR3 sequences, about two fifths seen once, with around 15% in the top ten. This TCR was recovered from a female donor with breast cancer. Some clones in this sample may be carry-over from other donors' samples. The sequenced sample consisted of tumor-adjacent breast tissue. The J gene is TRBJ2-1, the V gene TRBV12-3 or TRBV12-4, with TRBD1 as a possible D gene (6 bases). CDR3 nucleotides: TGTGCCAGCAGAGATCGGACAGACTACAATGAGCAGTTCTTC. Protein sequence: CASRDRTDYNEQFF.